Included here is one TCR beta chain sequence, with context. This entry is derived from a study of blood T cell repertoires in COVID-19. The wider study: COVID-19 samples from acute and convalescent phases originated in the United States, Italy and Spain. The analysed material was cDNA or gDNA that came from T cells, B-cell-depleted T cells, or PBMCs.

Per the study methods: Reference gene primer amplification in the assay estimated nucleated cell counts. The data were produced by immunoSEQ multiplex PCR, yet TCRdb's version contains in-frame clones alone and is incomplete. V and J calls and clone size come straight from that table; D and trimming were deduced from the DNA. The table lists about 160,000 clones, about four fifths of them singletons. Seattle's enrolled individuals joined amid active infection and were then monitored longitudinally. Germline V gene lookup returns CDR1 SGHAT and CDR2 FQDESV (reference sequence). The J segment lost 4 bases and the V segment lost 5 bases, leaving 2 bases of the junction unmatched. CDR3 length equals 13 residues.

The J gene is TRBJ2-1, the V gene TRBV11-1; TRBD1 matches 7 bases. Sequenced sample: peripheral blood. The TCR was taken from an older woman with COVID-19, enrolled during active disease. The chain's CDR3 is CASSRDSYNEQFF. CDR3 sequence (DNA): TGTGCCAGCAGCCGGGACAGTTACAATGAGCAGTTCTTC.